Sequencing of this T cell receptor beta chain was carried out in a study of low-dose radiotherapy and immunotherapy resistance in tumors (dated by TCRdb to about 2022). Some background on the complete study: Patients in Cohort 1 were given 0.5 Gy per fraction every 2 weeks, and the prescribed total PTV dose was 6.5 Gy. In Cohort 2, 1 Gy per fraction was delivered every two weeks, for a total of 13 Gy over 26 weeks. Nivolumab and ipilimumab were both given intravenously, with nivolumab at a 240 mg flat dose every two weeks and ipilimumab at 1 mg/kg every six weeks. Cyclophosphamide 200 mg/m2 was administered intravenously every two weeks, one day before each radiation and immunotherapy administration. Starting on cycle 1 day 1, patients took 300 mg of aspirin by mouth once a day for four cycles. No randomization into treatment groups was done for the people taking part in the trial. Eight patients were included in the translational analysis, namely three from the first dose cohort plus the first five from the second dose cohort.

Reads for this sample came from an Illumina HiSeq 2500. To make first-strand cDNA, Superscript III was used along with a set of TRAV- and TRBV-specific primers so that both the TCRalpha and TCRbeta chains were covered. TCRs were amplified with Phusion for around 18 PCR cycles using a constant-region primer together with the adapter attached to the V primers. Isolated mRNA was amplified with the MessageAmp II aRNA Amplification Kit, using a roughly 15-hour in vitro transcription at 37°C. mRNA for TCR sequencing was isolated with the Dynabeads mRNA DIRECT Purification Kit. A second approximately 25-cycle Phusion PCR added indexed Illumina adapters, and products were purified with AMPure XP beads. The original methods were these. Custom Perl scripts were used to pool TCR sequences that encoded the same protein, to remove out-of-frame sequences, and to calculate the abundance of each clonotype. TCR sequences supported by only a single read were excluded from analysis. Shannon entropy, Gini index, clonality, richness, and the frequency of TCRs shared between repertoires were included as repertoire metrics. The public reads were run again by TCRdb, first through fastp at Q25 and then through MiXCR, and only productive beta chains were kept. A single entry per CDR3 protein holds the most common genes and DNA from its merged rows. Clone size and V and J calls follow TCRdb, not the original study. This sample comprises more than 70,000 distinct CDR3 sequences, 20% to 25% of them detected only once. Together, the top ten hold around 13% of the sample.

From a lookup of the germline V gene (reference sequence), CDR1 and CDR2 are SEHNR and FQNEAQ. The CDR3, cysteine through phenylalanine, is 14 amino acids long. The sequence is cut down to CDR3 DNA, 42 bases in frame from base 1. Trimming leaves V shorter by 5 bases and J shorter by 8 bases, with the junction holding 9 bases beyond the gene matches. Sample time point, as interpreted from the label and publication: after trial treatment. In light of the paper, this sample's treatment or condition label describes: LDRT plus nivolumab, ipilimumab, low-dose cyclophosphamide and aspirin (RACIN trial). Donors were enrolled in RACIN, a single-arm phase I dose-escalation trial combining nivolumab, ipilimumab, aspirin, low-dose cyclophosphamide and low-dose radiotherapy. Patients with advanced, TIL-negative solid tumors were considered eligible. Notes on this clonotype: Its specific antigen is unknown. No base qualities exist here, and no much larger clone lies one base off it.

This chain joins TRBV7-9 to TRBJ2-4; 7 nucleotides in the junction match TRBD1. This receptor was obtained from a female donor with ovarian cancer. Sequences were derived from PBMCs, sampled after low-dose radiotherapy plus immunotherapy. CDR3 reads: CASSQTGFKDIQYF. The nucleotides read TGTGCCAGCAGCCAGACAGGGTTCAAGGACATTCAGTACTTC.